These 29 T cell receptor beta chains were sequenced from one sample in a study of regulatory T cells in long-lasting Graves disease. To make TCR beta libraries, researchers used iRepertoire HTBI primers and Arm-PCR of CDR3 regions. Via MiXCR, TCRdb re-called the multiplex PCR reads, giving one row per CDR3 protein. Among about 540,000 distinct CDR3 sequences listed, roughly 14% were seen once. The sample's time point: newly diagnosed GD, antithyroid drugs for less than 3 months. PBMCs provided the RNA from which the TCR library was made. This sample also belongs to another study, concerning T cells in Graves' hyperthyroidism and ophthalmopathy.

The sequencing used peripheral blood mononuclear cells (PBMCs), collected at new diagnosis, from a patient treated with antithyroid drugs. The receptor source for this set is a man aged 25-45 years with Graves disease.

This clonotype turned up a few times. This chain links TRBV10-3 with TRBJ1-3; TRBD1 is a possible D gene (6 bases). The CDR3 contains 14 residues. Germline V gene sequence: CDR1 ENHRY, CDR2 SYGVKD. The V gene lost 4 bases and the J gene lost 7 bases, with 14 bases spanning the gap. The CDR3 DNA sequence: TGTGCCATCAGTGGGACAGAGGTTTTTAACACCATATATTTT. Translating gives CAISGTEVFNTIYF.

This clonotype has a count of ten or more. V and J are TRBV7-9 and TRBJ2-1; weak D call: TRBD1 (6 bases). Trimming took off 2 bases at V and 6 bases at J, with 11 bases between the two ends. CDR3 length: 14 residues. Germline V gene data show CDR1 as SEHNR and CDR2 as FQNEAQ (reference sequence). The CDR3 DNA reads as TGTGCCAGCAGCTTATTTGGGGGCTCCAATGAGCAGTTCTTC. Translation: CASSLFGGSNEQFF.

This clonotype appeared many times. The rearrangement links TRBV5-1 to TRBJ2-4; D assignment may be TRBD1 or TRBD2 (7 bases each). The V end lost 0 bases, the J end lost 8 bases, and 18 bases lay between the germline ends. CDR1 and CDR2 (germline): SGHRS, YFSETQ. This CDR3 spans 16 amino acids. The CDR3 reads CASSLEFPQGRDIQYF. The CDR3 DNA is TGCGCCAGCAGCTTGGAATTCCCACAGGGGAGGGACATTCAGTACTTC.

This clonotype showed up many times. The chain joins TRBV20-1 to TRBJ1-6, with D possibly being TRBD1 (5 bases). The V gene lost 6 bases and the J gene lost 8 bases, with 11 bases spanning the gap. The CDR3 consists of 12 residues. CDR1 is DFQATT and CDR2 is SNEGSKA in the germline V gene (reference sequence). The CDR3 DNA is TGCAGTGCCGGGGACGGGCATTCACCCCTCCACTTT. Protein sequence: CSAGDGHSPLHF.

The V call is TRBV12-3 or TRBV12-4, the J call TRBJ2-5; possibly TRBD1 or TRBD2 for D (7 bases each). The V end was cut by 4 bases, the J end by 7 bases, with 13 bases between. This CDR3 has 13 residues. In nucleotides, the CDR3 is TGTGCCAGCAGTTCGTCCAGGGGGGGGACCCAGTACTTC. Protein sequence: CASSSSRGGTQYF.

This clonotype came up many times. The rearrangement links TRBV12-3 or TRBV12-4 to TRBJ2-1; D perhaps matches TRBD2 (6 bases). The CDR3 is made up of 15 amino acids. Trimming cost V 6 bases and J 3 bases, with 15 bases left between them. The DNA for the CDR3 is TGTGCCAGCAGATCGAGCGGGCCTATCTACAATGAGCAGTTCTTC. Protein: CASRSSGPIYNEQFF.

At least ten counts were recorded for this clonotype. The chain carries TRBV9 and TRBJ1-1; no definite D call. V was pared by 0 bases and J by 0 bases, with 9 bases between. In germline, CDR1 is SGDLS, CDR2 YYNGEE. This CDR3 region has 15 residues. The CDR3, as DNA: TGTGCCAGCAGCGTAGGCCCAGGAATGAACACTGAAGCTTTCTTT. As protein: CASSVGPGMNTEAFF.

This clonotype showed up just a few times. The chain recombines TRBV5-6 with TRBJ2-7; weak D call: TRBD1 (6 bases). CDR3 length: 15 amino acids. Looked up from germline, CDR1 is SGHDT and CDR2 is YYEEEE. With 6 bases removed from V and 1 base from J, the gap between germline ends came to 17 bases. The CDR3 sequence: CASNPTGTPSYEQYF. CDR3 nucleotide sequence: TGTGCCAGCAACCCGACCGGGACACCTTCCTACGAGCAGTACTTC.

This clonotype has ten or more counts. This chain links TRBV20-1 with TRBJ1-1; D not certain. Trimming pared 0 bases from V and 5 bases from J, leaving 7 bases between. The CDR3 covers 12 residues. Germline V gives CDR1 DFQATT, CDR2 SNEGSKA (reference sequence). The CDR3 is CSAREGGTEAFF. In nucleotides, the CDR3 is TGCAGTGCTAGAGAAGGCGGGACTGAAGCTTTCTTT.

There are many counts of this clonotype. This chain joins TRBV12-3 or TRBV12-4 and TRBJ2-7; 10 bases agree with TRBD2. This CDR3 comprises 12 residues. The ends lost 8 bases at V and 5 bases at J; junction bases unmatched: 3. The CDR3 reads CASSGLADEQYF. The CDR3 DNA is TGTGCCAGCTCCGGACTAGCGGACGAGCAGTACTTC.

This clonotype was seen many times. V usage is TRBV7-2 and J usage is TRBJ2-3, with D hard to call. The CDR3 sequence is 15 residues long. Germline V gene lookup returns CDR1 SGHTA and CDR2 FQGNSA. The V end lost 2 bases, the J end lost 3 bases, and 12 bases lay between the germline ends. CDR3 loop: CASSLTPDVTDTQYF. CDR3 nucleotides: TGTGCCAGCAGCTTAACCCCCGATGTTACAGATACGCAGTATTTT.

This clonotype was counted ten times or more. The rearrangement joins TRBV6-1 to TRBJ2-4; weak D call: TRBD2 (6 bases). The CDR3 has 18 residues. The ends were cut back, 1 base at V and 1 base at J, with 17 bases in the middle. Germline CDR1 reads MNHNS; CDR2 reads SASEGT. The chain's CDR3 is CASSEGGWGESAKNIQYF. Here the CDR3 DNA reads TGTGCCAGCAGTGAAGGAGGTTGGGGGGAGAGCGCCAAAAACATTCAGTACTTC.

Many counts were recorded for this clonotype. The V call is TRBV19, the J call TRBJ2-7; D is possibly TRBD1 (5 bases). The CDR3 spans 16 residues. Trimming removed 7 bases at V and 2 bases at J, with 21 bases between. The germline V gene encodes CDR1 LNHDA and CDR2 SQIVND (reference sequence). This CDR3 is CASTSRVGLPTYEQYF. The CDR3 coding sequence is TGTGCCAGTACCAGCCGGGTGGGGCTTCCTACCTACGAGCAGTACTTC.

Concerning this clonotype: A much larger clone lies a single base off, so this may be a read error. The V gene is TRBV29-1, the J gene TRBJ2-5, with a possible D match to TRBD2 (5 bases). This CDR3 contains 13 residues. Looked up from germline, CDR1 is SQVTM and CDR2 is ANQGSEA. CDR3 sequence (DNA): TGCAGCGTTGAAAATGAGGGCGCGGAGACCCGGTACTTC. This translates into CSVENEGAETRYF.

The chain links TRBV2 to TRBJ1-3, with unresolved D. The V end lost 6 bases, the J end lost 0 bases, and 6 bases lay between the germline ends. The germline CDR1 and CDR2 sequences are SNHLY and FYNNEI. There are 13 residues in the CDR3. CDR3 DNA: TGTGCCAGCAGCTGGAGCTCTGGAAACACCATATATTTT. Its protein is CASSWSSGNTIYF.

This chain links TRBV18 with TRBJ2-5; 7 nucleotides match TRBD2. J was trimmed by 4 bases and V by 4 bases; bases with no gene match: 15. Germline CDR1 reads KGHSH; CDR2 reads LQKENI. The length of the CDR3 is 17 residues. The CDR3 region is CASSLNDLTPGGETQYF. In nucleotides, the CDR3 is TGTGCCAGCTCACTGAATGACCTAACTCCGGGGGGAGAGACCCAGTACTTC.

In this sample, this clonotype turned up a few times. The chain has TRBV19 and TRBJ2-7; TRBD1 aligns across 12 bases. The CDR3 is made up of 13 amino acids. From germline, CDR1 is LNHDA and CDR2 SQIVND (reference sequence). V lost 10 bases and J lost 6; bases outside the gene matches: 7. CDR3 DNA: TGTGCCACCTCCGGGACAGGGGGCTCCGAGCAGTACTTC. Amino acids: CATSGTGGSEQYF.

The sample holds many counts of this clonotype. The chain uses TRBV27 and TRBJ1-3, with a possible D match to TRBD1 (6 bases). Trimming stripped 5 bases from V and 8 bases from J, with 22 bases between. This CDR3 is built from 16 residues. CDR1 and CDR2 (germline): MNHEY, SMNVEV (reference sequence). The CDR3 here is CASSPYGGPGQDTIYF. For the CDR3, the DNA is TGTGCCAGCAGTCCCTATGGGGGCCCGGGTCAGGACACCATATATTTT.

The chain has TRBV3-1 and TRBJ2-2; D gene uncertain. CDR1 is LGHDT and CDR2 is YNNKEL in the germline V gene (reference sequence). V was cut by 3 bases and J by 0 bases, with 11 bases left in between. The CDR3 contains 16 residues. The CDR3 sequence: CASSHGNFANTGELFF. DNA for the CDR3: TGTGCCAGCAGCCACGGCAACTTCGCGAACACCGGGGAGCTGTTTTTT.

This clonotype has ten or more counts. This chain uses TRBV2 with TRBJ2-5; D remains ambiguous. The CDR3 is 16 residues long. Looked up from germline, CDR1 is SNHLY and CDR2 is FYNNEI. Between the trimmed V and J ends, which lost 8 bases and 0 bases, there was a span of 19 bases. The CDR3 nucleotides read TGTGCCAGCGCGGCCCCCGGGCAGGCGAACCAAGAGACCCAGTACTTC. This gives the protein CASAAPGQANQETQYF.

Points on this clonotype: At one end the junction does not follow the germline gene, possibly because of a read error. CDR3 protein: CTWSREGLTDQPQHF. The CDR3 DNA reads TGTACCTGGAGTAGGGAGGGGCTCACGGATCAGCCCCAGCATTTT. The chain recombines TRBV30 with TRBJ1-5; D might be TRBD1 (5 bases). Germline values: CDR1 GTSNPN, CDR2 SVGIG (reference sequence). This CDR3 is 15 amino acids long.

This clonotype was counted many times. This chain connects TRBV11-2 to TRBJ1-1, with TRBD1 identical over 8 bases. Germline CDR1 is SGHAT and CDR2 is FQNNGV. The V gene end was trimmed by 8 bases and the J gene end by 3 bases; junction bases not matched to a gene: 5. The CDR3 covers 13 residues. CDR3 sequence (DNA): TGTGCCAGCGGGGAGGACAGGGACACTGAAGCTTTCTTT. Translating it yields CASGEDRDTEAFF.

The J gene is TRBJ2-5, the V gene TRBV5-1, with TRBD1 as a possible D gene (6 bases). Germline CDR1 SGHRS, CDR2 YFSETQ. Trimming left V 4 bases short and J 3 bases short, with 10 bases between. The CDR3 extends over 13 amino acids. The CDR3 region has the DNA TGCGCCAGCAGCAGGGGACATGAAGAGACCCAGTACTTC. Translated: CASSRGHEETQYF. Drawing the rest from reference TRBV5-1 and TRBJ2-5, the complete variable domain is KAGVTQTPRYLIKTRGQQVTLSCSPISGHRSVSWYQQTPGQGLQFLFEYFSETQRNKGNFPGRFSGRQFSNSRSEMNVSTLELGDSALYLCASSRGHEETQYFGPGTRLLVL.

This clonotype was seen many times. This chain links TRBV19 with TRBJ2-7, with a weak D call TRBD2 (6 bases). Germline V CDR1 and CDR2: LNHDA, SQIVND (reference sequence). The CDR3 runs 17 residues. V lost 3 bases and J lost 3, with 21 bases in between. The chain's CDR3 is CASSISSSGPTSYEQYF. The CDR3 bases are TGTGCCAGTAGTATCTCCTCCAGCGGGCCAACGAGCTACGAGCAGTACTTC.

This clonotype was observed many times. J is TRBJ2-5 and V is TRBV2; no definite D call. The CDR3 is 13 amino acids. Looked up from germline, CDR1 is SNHLY and CDR2 is FYNNEI. Trimming pared 6 bases from V and 10 bases from J, leaving 18 bases between. CDR3: CASSEEKDWDQYF. The CDR3 DNA follows: TGTGCCAGCAGCGAGGAAAAGGATTGGGACCAGTACTTC.

The V and J genes are TRBV6-1 and TRBJ1-2; TRBD1 is a possible D gene (5 bases). The CDR3 runs to 14 residues. Germline CDR1 and CDR2: MNHNS and SASEGT. Trimming pared 6 bases from V and 6 bases from J, leaving 17 bases between. In nucleotides, the CDR3 is TGTGCCAGCAGGATGTATACCGGGACGGATGGCTACACCTTC. Translated: CASRMYTGTDGYTF.

This clonotype was seen at least ten times. The chain has TRBV24-1 and TRBJ2-5; 10 bases align to TRBD1. This CDR3 comprises 18 residues. Looked up from germline, CDR1 is KGHDR and CDR2 is SFDVKD. Trimming took 0 bases from V and 5 from J; bases not matched to a gene: 11. The chain's CDR3 is CATSDLQGSWTGGETQYF. In DNA form, the CDR3 reads TGTGCCACCAGTGATTTGCAGGGTTCGTGGACAGGGGGTGAGACCCAGTACTTC.

The gene calls are TRBV9 and TRBJ2-7, with TRBD2 matching over 10 bases. The trim removed 7 bases at V and 1 base at J, leaving 2 bases unmatched. The CDR3 loop spans 13 amino acids. The V gene's germline CDR1 is SGDLS and CDR2 YYNGEE. In DNA form, the CDR3 reads TGTGCCAGCGCTAGCGGGGGTTCCTACGAGCAGTACTTC. Its translation is CASASGGSYEQYF.

This clonotype was picked up many times. The chain links TRBV6-2 or TRBV6-3 to TRBJ1-1; no clear D. This CDR3 contains 13 residues. The germline V and J ends were trimmed by 2 bases and 2 bases, with 6 bases remaining between them. CDR1 is MNHEY and CDR2 is SVGEGT in the germline V gene. CDR3 loop: CASSYLSNTEAFF. CDR3 DNA: TGTGCCAGCAGTTACCTGAGTAACACTGAAGCTTTCTTT.